The rows below give T cell receptor beta chains drawn from one sample of a study of T cell responses to AZD1222 COVID-19 vaccine. Clones were sequenced by immunoSEQ multiplex PCR, and TCRdb holds only the in-frame ones, with some missing. The sample has 98,000 or so clones, about nine tenths seen once; the top ten hold 18%. This sample comprised peripheral blood, obtained on day 0 of AZD1222 vaccination. Receptor source: an adult in good health. Both conserved end residues are part of each CDR3. Fields, in order: J gene, V gene, clone size, CDR3 protein. Clone size is not always given. Where it is, it says once, few, many or a class for expanded clones.

j_call: TRBJ2-7; v_call: TRBV5-1; clone_size: once; cdr3_aa: CASGQDSYEQYF
j_call: TRBJ1-1; v_call: TRBV6-1; clone_size: NA; cdr3_aa: CASSEDWGGTEAFF
j_call: TRBJ2-5; v_call: TRBV6-5; clone_size: NA; cdr3_aa: CATRDYKETQYF
j_call: TRBJ2-7; v_call: TRBV18; clone_size: NA; cdr3_aa: CASSPTGYEQYF
j_call: TRBJ1-1; v_call: TRBV2; clone_size: NA; cdr3_aa: CASRVTEAFF
j_call: TRBJ1-1; v_call: TRBV2; clone_size: NA; cdr3_aa: CASSGLGQFGF
j_call: TRBJ2-1; v_call: TRBV7-8; clone_size: few; cdr3_aa: CASSSGGRRGPHNEQFF
j_call: TRBJ2-3; v_call: TRBV7-9; clone_size: NA; cdr3_aa: CASSLVLGIRTDTQYF
j_call: TRBJ1-4; v_call: TRBV5-1; clone_size: NA; cdr3_aa: CASSLGGATNEKLFF
j_call: TRBJ1-2; v_call: TRBV6-5; clone_size: few; cdr3_aa: CASRPDGQGGGYTF
j_call: TRBJ2-7; v_call: TRBV7-2; clone_size: NA; cdr3_aa: CASSLTGSSYEQYF
j_call: TRBJ2-1; v_call: TRBV11-3; clone_size: NA; cdr3_aa: CASSLDLSNEQFF
j_call: TRBJ1-4; v_call: TRBV18; clone_size: NA; cdr3_aa: CASSPPTNEKLFF
j_call: TRBJ1-4; v_call: TRBV7-6; clone_size: NA; cdr3_aa: CASSLEPGATNEKLFF
j_call: TRBJ2-2; v_call: TRBV19; clone_size: NA; cdr3_aa: CASSIRDRENTGELFF
j_call: TRBJ2-7; v_call: TRBV4-1; clone_size: NA; cdr3_aa: CASSRRTSSLHEQYF
j_call: TRBJ1-4; v_call: TRBV6-5; clone_size: NA; cdr3_aa: CASTYRQGAREKLFF
j_call: TRBJ1-5; v_call: TRBV7-8; clone_size: NA; cdr3_aa: CASSEGQGGQPQHF
j_call: TRBJ2-5; v_call: TRBV27; clone_size: NA; cdr3_aa: CASSLVASGGALAETQYF
j_call: TRBJ1-4; v_call: TRBV4-1; clone_size: NA; cdr3_aa: CASSRLLTGTNEKLFF
j_call: TRBJ1-2; v_call: TRBV27; clone_size: NA; cdr3_aa: CASRSRHYGYTF
j_call: TRBJ1-3; v_call: TRBV18; clone_size: NA; cdr3_aa: CASSPGSYSGNTIYF
j_call: TRBJ2-7; v_call: TRBV4-1; clone_size: once; cdr3_aa: CASSNRGAYEQYF
j_call: TRBJ1-2; v_call: TRBV2; clone_size: NA; cdr3_aa: CASSEGSNSGMLFYTF
j_call: TRBJ1-2; v_call: TRBV7-9; clone_size: NA; cdr3_aa: CASRDPNYGYTF
j_call: TRBJ2-7; v_call: TRBV29-1; clone_size: NA; cdr3_aa: CSVEGQGIGQYF
j_call: TRBJ1-2; v_call: TRBV2; clone_size: few; cdr3_aa: CASSDRGYSNYGYTF
j_call: TRBJ1-1; v_call: TRBV9; clone_size: NA; cdr3_aa: CASSGDTTEAFF
j_call: TRBJ1-1; v_call: TRBV7-8; clone_size: NA; cdr3_aa: CASSLAPRGSVEAFF
j_call: TRBJ1-4; v_call: TRBV15; clone_size: NA; cdr3_aa: CATSRAGLENEKLFF